The present T cell receptor (beta chain) was sequenced within a study of T-cell memory formation after mild COVID-19. The wider study: TCR clusters were mostly donor specific.

This CDR3 contains 14 residues. V was cut by 8 bases and J by 5 bases, with 16 bases left in between. Germline CDR1 LNHNV, CDR2 YYDKDF (reference sequence). Concerning this clonotype itself: What it binds is not known.

Each CDR3 protein gets one entry after TCRdb re-called the 5' RACE reads with MiXCR. The repertoire holds 350,000 to 400,000 distinct CDR3 sequences, with under 25% as singletons. Study outcomes and limitations: Clones contracting across day 15 to 85 had a balanced CD4/CD8 profile; later expanding clones leaned CD4+.

The V call is TRBV15, the J call TRBJ1-3, with D unresolved. The material sequenced was PBMCs or a T cell subset sorted from them (not recorded which). The clonotype comes from an adult woman who had mild COVID-19 (a few samples of this study predate the infection). Cell type and time point are not known. The CDR3: CATLRGKERNTIYF. DNA of the CDR3: TGTGCCACCCTCCGCGGGAAGGAAAGAAACACCATATATTTT.